This record looks at one T cell receptor beta chain sequence and its context. Its antigen is unknown. The sample originates from a study of Ad26.COV2.S vaccination and SARS-CoV-2 variants. The V gene lost 2 bases and the J gene lost 3 bases, with 8 bases spanning the gap. Germline V gives CDR1 SGHRS, CDR2 YFSETQ. The CDR3 runs to 13 residues. Treatment in this sample: roughly 18 received Ad26.COV2.S at low or high dose, single or two shots; about 5 received placebo; per-sample allocation not given. The samples date from day 63 after the first vaccine or placebo injection. Boston supplied an adult donor aged 18-55 years. General observations from the study: Breadth and depth estimates from TCRs may understate total T cell responses.

TCRdb keeps only in-frame clones here, not all; method: immunoSEQ multiplex PCR. The sample holds around 420,000 clones; 70% to 90% are singletons and the top ten take about 4%. Material: peripheral blood, obtained in a trial of Ad26.COV2.S vaccine versus placebo. This sequence originates from a person between 18 and 65 years old who received the Ad26.COV2.S COVID-19 vaccine or a placebo. The chain carries TRBV5-1 and TRBJ1-1; D may be TRBD1 (6 bases). The CDR3 region is CASSFNRDTEAFF. The CDR3 bases are TGCGCCAGCAGCTTTAACAGGGACACTGAAGCTTTCTTT.